This T cell receptor (beta chain) was identified during a study of blood T cell repertoires in COVID-19. At the level of the study: There were acute and convalescent COVID-19 samples, and they came from the United States, Italy and Spain. Sources were T cells, B-cell-depleted T cells, or PBMCs; the material itself was cDNA or gDNA.

This clone was observed a few times. Trimming took off 4 bases at V and 2 bases at J, with 18 bases between the two ends. The CDR3 has 16 residues. Germline V CDR1 and CDR2: SGHNT, YYREEE (reference sequence). As originally analysed: Amplification of reference gene primers provided the estimated nucleated cell counts. TCRdb keeps only in-frame clones here, not all; method: immunoSEQ multiplex PCR. From that table come the V and J calls and clone size; the DNA was used to work out D and trimming. Here the sample spans more than 200,000 clones, approximately 82% being singletons. The TCR sequence derives from a woman aged 80 or over with active or convalescent COVID-19. The J gene is TRBJ2-5, the V gene TRBV5-4, with D tentatively TRBD2 (5 bases). Sequencing input: peripheral blood. CDR3 in DNA: TGTGCCAGCAGCCCCCTAGTGGGAGAGCCACAAGAGACCCAGTACTTC. Translation gives CASSPLVGEPQETQYF.